The sequence of this T cell receptor (beta chain) was determined in a study of long-term antiretroviral therapy in people with HIV. Study-wide findings and caveats: Older ART regimens may have been in use when blood was drawn between the mid-2000s and the late 2010s. The study found narrower CDR3 length ranges in HIV repertoires than in controls. Clones that expanded before ART (that is, prior to treatment) dominated the repertoire at all time points. Diversity increased after ART yet remained lower than in transplant donor controls.

Trimming stripped 5 bases from V and 7 bases from J, with 19 bases between. This CDR3 is 15 amino acids long. Germline loops: CDR1 SGHRS, CDR2 YFSETQ. It was version v3.0 of the immunoSEQ assay that was run at survey level. Sequencing used immunoSEQ multiplex PCR; TCRdb keeps in-frame clones, though not all of them. This sample has 20,000 to 30,000 clones, with 70% to 90% found just once. With regard to this clone: Its antigen is unidentified.

The chain combines TRBV5-1 with TRBJ1-5, with a weak D call TRBD1 (5 bases). The source of this sequence is a woman aged 30 to 39 with HIV. The material was unsorted PBMCs, obtained 1.9 years after starting antiretroviral therapy. The CDR3: CASRIGPEKGQPQHF. The CDR3 region has the DNA TGCGCCAGCAGGATCGGACCTGAAAAGGGGCAGCCCCAGCATTTT. Combining the CDR3 with reference TRBV5-1 and TRBJ1-5 gives the whole variable domain KAGVTQTPRYLIKTRGQQVTLSCSPISGHRSVSWYQQTPGQGLQFLFEYFSETQRNKGNFPGRFSGRQFSNSRSEMNVSTLELGDSALYLCASRIGPEKGQPQHFGDGTRLSIL.